This T cell receptor (beta chain) was sequenced in a study of T cell responses to AZD1222 COVID-19 vaccine. Sequencing was performed with immunoSEQ multiplex PCR; in TCRdb, only in-frame clones are kept and a portion is missing. The repertoire consists of around 130,000 clones, with about 90% occurring once and the leading ten covering under 2%. The source was peripheral blood, collected 28 days after the second AZD1222 dose. This TCR was recovered from an adult who received the AZD1222 COVID-19 vaccine.

CDR3 coding DNA: TGTGCCAGCAGTTCCCTGATCTCTGGAAACACCATATATTTT. Residues: CASSSLISGNTIYF. This chain joins TRBV6-2 or TRBV6-3 and TRBJ1-3, with D unclear. Trimming removed 4 bases at V and 0 bases at J, with 7 bases between. CDR3 length equals 14 residues. Germline CDR1 reads MNHEY; CDR2 reads SVGEGT.